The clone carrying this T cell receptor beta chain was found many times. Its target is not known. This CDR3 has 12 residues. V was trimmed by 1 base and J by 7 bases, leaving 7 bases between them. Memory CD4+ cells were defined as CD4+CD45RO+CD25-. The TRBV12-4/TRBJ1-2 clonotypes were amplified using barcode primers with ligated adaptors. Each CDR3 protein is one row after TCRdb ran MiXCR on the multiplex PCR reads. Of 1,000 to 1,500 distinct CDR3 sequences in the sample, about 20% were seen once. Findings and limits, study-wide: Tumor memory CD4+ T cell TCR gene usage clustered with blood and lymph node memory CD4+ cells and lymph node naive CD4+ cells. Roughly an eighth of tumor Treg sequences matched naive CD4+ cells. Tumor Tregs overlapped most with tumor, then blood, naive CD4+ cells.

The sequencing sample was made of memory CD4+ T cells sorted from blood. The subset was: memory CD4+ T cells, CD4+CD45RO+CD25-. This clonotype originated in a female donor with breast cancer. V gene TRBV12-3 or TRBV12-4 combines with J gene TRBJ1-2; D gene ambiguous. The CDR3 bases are TGTGCCAGCAGTTTAGGTTTGGGTGGCTACACCTTC. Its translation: CASSLGLGGYTF.